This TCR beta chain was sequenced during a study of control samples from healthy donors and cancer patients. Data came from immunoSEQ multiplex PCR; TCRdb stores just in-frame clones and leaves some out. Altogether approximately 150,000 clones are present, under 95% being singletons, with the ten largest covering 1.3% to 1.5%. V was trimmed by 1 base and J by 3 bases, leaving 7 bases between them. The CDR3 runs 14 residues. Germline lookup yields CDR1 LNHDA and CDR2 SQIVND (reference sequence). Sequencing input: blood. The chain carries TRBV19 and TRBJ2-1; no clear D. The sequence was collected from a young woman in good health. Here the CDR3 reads CASSIGGNYNEQFF. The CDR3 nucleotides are TGTGCCAGTAGTATAGGGGGAAACTACAATGAGCAGTTCTTC.